This T cell receptor beta chain was identified during a study of shared clonotypes between healthy human individuals. Repertoires were generated with immunoSEQ multiplex PCR, while TCRdb's copy carries only in-frame clones and drops some. The table has 230,000 or so clones, approximately 70% seen once; the top ten hold approximately 10%. In germline, CDR1 is SNHLY, CDR2 FYNNEI. The CDR3 extends over 16 amino acids. V was clipped by 2 bases and J by 6 bases, with 17 bases between them. This clonotype originated in a man under 40 in good health. The specimen was memory CD4+ T cells sorted from blood. Subset of the sample: CD45RA-negative fraction. This chain joins TRBV2 and TRBJ2-1; tentative D call: TRBD1 (6 bases). The CDR3 region is CASSERPGLGANEQFF. CDR3 nucleotide sequence: TGTGCCAGCAGTGAACGTCCCGGCCTGGGGGCCAATGAGCAGTTCTTC.